The 31 T cell receptor beta chains presented below share a single source sample, sequenced in a study of T cells after yellow fever vaccination. One entry per CDR3 protein results from TCRdb running MiXCR on the 5' RACE reads. This sample has about 130,000 distinct CDR3 sequences, with under 8% found just once. Sequencing was performed on CD4+ T cells sorted from PBMCs, taken 10 days after the yellow fever booster vaccination. The receptors were gathered from a man aged 30 to 39 who received the YFV17D yellow fever vaccine.

This clonotype was seen ten or more times. The rearrangement uses TRBV29-1 and TRBJ2-5, with D maybe TRBD2 (6 bases). Deletions cut 7 bases from V and 5 bases from J, with 11 bases between. Germline CDR1 and CDR2: SQVTM and ANQGSEA. This CDR3 is 11 amino acids long. The CDR3 reads CSARGWETQYF. The CDR3, as DNA: TGCAGCGCTCGGGGGTGGGAGACCCAGTACTTC.

This clonotype has at least ten counts. The chain couples TRBV27 to TRBJ2-3; 10 bases agree with TRBD2. Trimming removed 7 bases from V and 3 bases from J; junction bases left unmatched: 7. The CDR3 runs 15 residues. CDR1 is MNHEY and CDR2 is SMNVEV in the germline V gene (reference sequence). CDR3 amino acids: CASTPAGGVTDTQYF. The CDR3 DNA reads as TGTGCCAGCACCCCAGCGGGAGGGGTGACAGATACGCAGTATTTT.

This clonotype was recorded many times. This chain uses TRBV5-1 with TRBJ2-2, with a tentative D call TRBD1 (6 bases). Deletions cut 10 bases from V and 5 bases from J, with 15 bases between. Germline CDR1 reads SGHRS; CDR2 reads YFSETQ. This CDR3 spans 13 amino acids. The CDR3 region has the DNA TGCGCCGGCCGGCCAGGGGAAACCGGGGAGCTGTTTTTT. Translation gives CAGRPGETGELFF.

On this clonotype itself: Since a much larger clone is just one base distant, this may be a read error. This chain connects TRBV20-1 to TRBJ1-1; TRBD1 matches 10 bases. CDR3 length: 14 residues. The germline V gene has CDR1 DFQATT and CDR2 SNEGSKA (reference sequence). The CDR3 DNA follows: TGCAGTGCGCGAGGCGGGACAGGGGTTACTGAAGCTCTCTTT. Protein product: CSARGGTGVTEALF.

This clonotype was counted between two and nine times. V usage is TRBV7-2 and J usage is TRBJ1-5; D is possibly TRBD1 (6 bases). Trimming removed 1 base at V and 4 bases at J, with 14 bases between. Germline V lookup: CDR1 SGHTA, CDR2 FQGNSA. CDR3 size: 16 residues. The CDR3 is CASSLVGAGGNQPQHF. In DNA, the CDR3 is TGTGCCAGCAGCTTAGTGGGGGCGGGAGGGAATCAGCCCCAGCATTTT.

The J gene is TRBJ1-5, the V gene TRBV9, with D perhaps matching TRBD1 (6 bases). The CDR3 is 14 amino acids. The germline V gene has CDR1 SGDLS and CDR2 YYNGEE. V dropped 0 bases and J dropped 5 bases, with 9 bases sitting between them. CDR3 DNA sequence: TGTGCCAGCAGCGTAGGCGCAGGGGATCAGCCCCAGCATTTT. This gives the protein CASSVGAGDQPQHF. The entire variable domain, with the rest obtained from reference TRBV9 and TRBJ1-5, is as follows: DSGVTQTPKHLITATGQRVTLRCSPRSGDLSVYWYQQSLDQGLQFLIQYYNGEERAKGNILERFSAQQFPDLHSELNLSSLELGDSALYFCASSVGAGDQPQHFGDGTRLSIL.

There are a few counts of this clonotype. This chain joins TRBV13 and TRBJ2-3; D possibly matches TRBD1 or TRBD2 (5 bases each). Trimming removed 5 bases from V and 7 bases from J, with 22 bases in between. Germline V gives CDR1 PRHDT, CDR2 FYEKMQ (reference sequence). The CDR3 has 16 residues. CDR3 sequence reads: CASSPLGTGQWHTQYF. Here the CDR3 DNA reads TGTGCCAGCAGCCCTCTTGGAACGGGGCAGTGGCATACGCAGTATTTT.

In this sample, this clonotype turned up a few times. The chain uses TRBV19 and TRBJ2-3; either TRBD1 or TRBD2 may fit D (5 bases each). The ends were cut back, 6 bases at V and 0 bases at J, with 13 bases in the middle. The CDR3 length is 15 residues. From germline, CDR1 is LNHDA and CDR2 SQIVND (reference sequence). The CDR3 DNA follows: TGTGCCAGTAGAATGGGACCCACAAGCACAGATACGCAGTATTTT. This encodes CASRMGPTSTDTQYF.

This clonotype was found many times. This chain joins TRBV28 and TRBJ1-5, with D unresolved. The CDR3 spans 12 residues. The ends were cut back, 8 bases at V and 2 bases at J, with 7 bases in the middle. Germline V gene lookup returns CDR1 MDHEN and CDR2 SYDVKM. CDR3 loop: CASRGGNQPQHF. CDR3 coding DNA: TGTGCCAGCCGTGGGGGCAATCAGCCCCAGCATTTT.

This clonotype was observed many times. The CDR3 sequence is CASSLVRDSQQYF. The CDR3 DNA is TGCGCCAGCAGCTTGGTTCGGGACTCCCAGCAGTACTTC. V and J are TRBV5-1 and TRBJ2-7, with a tentative D call TRBD2 (6 bases). Trimming took off 0 bases at V and 8 bases at J, with 12 bases between the two ends. Germline assignment: CDR1 SGHRS and CDR2 YFSETQ. This CDR3 has 13 amino acids.

This clonotype was observed a handful of times. The rearrangement uses TRBV21-1 and TRBJ2-2. TRBV21-1 is reported as a pseudogene. The CDR3 extends over 15 amino acids. The CDR3 nucleotides are TGTGCCAGCAGCAGATCATGTTTGGAACCCGGGGAGCTGTTTTTT. Translating gives CASSRSCLEPGELFF.

The V and J genes are TRBV29-1 and TRBJ2-2; D might be TRBD2 (6 bases). V was cut by 5 bases and J by 0 bases, with 13 bases left in between. Germline V gene lookup returns CDR1 SQVTM and CDR2 ANQGSEA. The CDR3 runs to 15 residues. The CDR3 reads CSVRGGASNTGELFF. The CDR3 bases are TGCAGCGTTCGTGGCGGGGCCTCGAACACCGGGGAGCTGTTTTTT.

This clonotype was recorded at least ten times. The V and J genes are TRBV20-1 and TRBJ1-4; D may be TRBD1 (5 bases). Trimming removed 1 base from V and 5 bases from J, with 17 bases in between. The germline gives CDR1 DFQATT, CDR2 SNEGSKA (reference sequence). The CDR3 contains 16 residues. CDR3 residues: CSARVGGSGRNEKLFF. The CDR3 bases are TGCAGTGCTAGAGTTGGGGGGAGCGGGCGGAATGAAAAACTGTTTTTT.

This clonotype was seen at least ten times. The J gene is TRBJ2-7, the V gene TRBV12-3 or TRBV12-4, with 11 bases aligning to TRBD1. The V and J ends lost 6 bases and 3 bases, in that order; junction bases with no gene match: 4. The CDR3 has 14 residues. CDR3 sequence: CASRSGTGGYEQYF. The CDR3 nucleotides read TGTGCCAGCAGGTCCGGGACAGGGGGCTACGAGCAGTACTTC.

There are many counts of this clonotype. The chain links TRBV6-2 or TRBV6-3 to TRBJ2-5; D ambiguous. Germline V lookup: CDR1 MNHEY, CDR2 SVGEGT. The CDR3 has 14 residues. Trimming cost V 2 bases and J 7 bases, with 14 bases left between them. CDR3 bases: TGTGCCAGCAGTTACCCCGTAGGGATCGGGACCCAGTACTTC. This sequence encodes CASSYPVGIGTQYF.

In the case of this clonotype: Its ends do not fully match the called genes, so a read error is possible. The gene calls are TRBV19 and TRBJ2-7, with a weak D call TRBD2 (6 bases). The V gene's germline CDR1 is LNHDA and CDR2 SQIVND (reference sequence). The CDR3 runs 14 residues. The CDR3 coding sequence is TGTGCCAGTAGTGTCGGACTACGGACCTACGGGCAGTACTTC. Translating it yields CASSVGLRTYGQYF.

This clonotype was counted ten times or more. The rearrangement links TRBV25-1 to TRBJ1-4; possible D gene TRBD1, 5 bases. The CDR3 runs to 16 residues. The ends were cut back, 1 base at V and 3 bases at J, with 12 bases in the middle. Germline-derived CDR1 and CDR2 are MGHDK and SYGVNS. CDR3 nucleotides: TGTGCCAGCAGTGAATTCGGGGGAACCTCTAATGAAAAACTGTTTTTT. It translates to CASSEFGGTSNEKLFF.

The chain carries TRBV6-1 and TRBJ2-2; a weak D match, TRBD2 (5 bases). The CDR3 is made up of 13 amino acids. V lost 7 bases, J lost 1 base, and 7 bases lay in between. From germline, CDR1 is MNHNS and CDR2 SASEGT. In DNA, the CDR3 is TGTGCCAGCATGGAGGAGAACACCGGGGAGCTGTTTTTT. It is translated as CASMEENTGELFF.

This clonotype was counted many times. The V call is TRBV7-2, the J call TRBJ2-7; TRBD2 might be the D (6 bases). Looked up from germline, CDR1 is SGHTA and CDR2 is FQGNSA. Trimming removed 1 base from V and 0 bases from J, with 10 bases in between. This CDR3 region has 15 residues. The CDR3 loop reads CASSLGTSFSYEQYF. CDR3 nucleotides: TGTGCCAGCAGCTTAGGAACTAGCTTCTCCTACGAGCAGTACTTC. Full variable domain (rest looked up from reference TRBV7-2 and TRBJ2-7): GAGVSQSPSNKVTEKGKDVELRCDPISGHTALYWYRQSLGQGLEFLIYFQGNSAPDKSGLPSDRFSAERTGGSVSTLTIQRTQQEDSAVYLCASSLGTSFSYEQYFGPGTRLTVT.

This clonotype was recorded at least ten times. The chain employs TRBV24-1 and TRBJ2-3; no definite D call. CDR3 length equals 14 residues. Germline V gives CDR1 KGHDR, CDR2 SFDVKD. The V end was cut by 4 bases, the J end by 1 base, with 8 bases between. The CDR3 protein is CATSDPRRTDTQYF. The CDR3 nucleotides read TGTGCCACCAGTGACCCGCGGCGCACAGATACGCAGTATTTT.

The rearrangement links TRBV7-9 to TRBJ2-1; D tentatively fits TRBD1 or TRBD2 (5 bases each). The CDR3 is made up of 15 amino acids. The germline gives CDR1 SEHNR, CDR2 FQNEAQ (reference sequence). Trimming removed 4 bases from V and 2 bases from J, with 12 bases in between. The CDR3 sequence is CASSSRDRAYNEQFF. CDR3 nucleotide sequence: TGTGCCAGCAGCTCCCGGGACCGAGCCTACAATGAGCAGTTCTTC. The whole variable domain, remainder taken from reference TRBV7-9 and TRBJ2-1, is DTGVSQNPRHKITKRGQNVTFRCDPISEHNRLYWYRQTLGQGPEFLTYFQNEAQLEKSRLLSDRFSAERPKGSFSTLEIQRTEQGDSAMYLCASSSRDRAYNEQFFGPGTRLTVL.

The table lists this clonotype with many counts. The chain joins TRBV5-1 to TRBJ1-5; 10 bases match TRBD1. This CDR3 is built from 14 residues. J was trimmed by 9 bases and V by 4 bases; bases with no gene match: 7. The germline V gene has CDR1 SGHRS and CDR2 YFSETQ. As DNA, the CDR3 is TGCGCCAGCAGCCCGGGACAGGGGAGGACGCCCCAGCATTTT. Translating gives CASSPGQGRTPQHF. Combining the CDR3 with reference TRBV5-1 and TRBJ1-5 gives the whole variable domain KAGVTQTPRYLIKTRGQQVTLSCSPISGHRSVSWYQQTPGQGLQFLFEYFSETQRNKGNFPGRFSGRQFSNSRSEMNVSTLELGDSALYLCASSPGQGRTPQHFGDGTRLSIL.

This clonotype was recorded many times. The chain recombines TRBV7-2 with TRBJ2-7; TRBD2 matches 9 bases. V lost 4 bases to trimming and J lost 7 bases; unmatched junction nucleotides: 8. Germline-derived CDR1 and CDR2 are SGHTA and FQGNSA. This CDR3 is built from 14 residues. CDR3 sequence: CASSSLAGAVEQYF. CDR3 coding DNA: TGTGCCAGCAGCTCATTAGCGGGAGCGGTGGAGCAGTACTTC.

This clonotype was observed many times. The chain employs TRBV20-1 and TRBJ2-1; 8 bases are shared with TRBD2. The CDR3 runs to 14 residues. Germline CDR1 and CDR2: DFQATT and SNEGSKA (reference sequence). J gave up 9 bases and V 6 bases, and 13 bases lay outside the gene matches. The DNA of the CDR3 is TGCAGTGCCGCGGTTCGGAGCGGGAGCTTTGAGCAGTTCTTC. Encoded protein: CSAAVRSGSFEQFF.

In its sample, this clonotype was seen many times. The genes are TRBV5-1 and TRBJ2-2; D not certain. Germline V gene lookup returns CDR1 SGHRS and CDR2 YFSETQ. The CDR3 contains 16 residues. The V gene lost 0 bases and the J gene lost 3 bases, with 12 bases spanning the gap. CDR3 sequence (DNA): TGCGCCAGCAGCTTGGCCGTTCAGTTAGACACCGGGGAGCTGTTTTTT. It specifies CASSLAVQLDTGELFF.

The chain carries TRBV7-9 and TRBJ1-4; TRBD1 matches 9 bases. Per the germline V gene, CDR1 is SEHNR and CDR2 is FQNEAQ (reference sequence). The CDR3 length is 14 residues. V was clipped by 4 bases and J by 7 bases; unmatched bases: 4. The CDR3: CASSSGTGSEKLFF. Here the CDR3 DNA reads TGTGCCAGCAGCTCCGGGACAGGGAGTGAAAAACTGTTTTTT.

There are many counts of this clonotype. This sequence joins TRBV29-1 and TRBJ2-5; no reliable D call. The CDR3 has 14 residues. V lost 4 bases, J lost 2 bases, and 14 bases lay in between. Germline V gives CDR1 SQVTM, CDR2 ANQGSEA. CDR3 in amino acids: CSVVASWPQETQYF. The CDR3 DNA sequence: TGCAGCGTTGTGGCTTCCTGGCCTCAAGAGACCCAGTACTTC. The full variable domain, its missing parts supplied by reference TRBV29-1 and TRBJ2-5, is SAVISQKPSRDICQRGTSLTIQCQVDSQVTMMFWYRQQPGQSLTLIATANQGSEATYESGFVIDKFPISRPNLTFSTLTVSNMSPEDSSIYLCSVVASWPQETQYFGPGTRLLVL.

This clonotype was detected many times. The V call is TRBV5-1, the J call TRBJ2-1, with TRBD2 matching 10 bases. V gave up 0 bases and J gave up 6 bases; unmatched junction bases: 3. This CDR3 has 15 residues. Germline V CDR1 and CDR2: SGHRS, YFSETQ. In DNA, the CDR3 is TGCGCCAGCAGCTTGGGCAGCGGGAGGGCCAATGAGCAGTTCTTC. Its translation is CASSLGSGRANEQFF.

The sample holds many counts of this clonotype. The V call is TRBV20-1, the J call TRBJ2-1, with 11 bases lining up with TRBD2. Trimming at V came to 3 bases and at J to 6 bases, leaving 13 bases not matched to a gene. This CDR3 region has 17 residues. CDR1 and CDR2 (germline): DFQATT, SNEGSKA (reference sequence). The CDR3 region is CSASVAGGPKMFNEQFF. The CDR3 DNA sequence: TGCAGTGCTAGCGTAGCGGGAGGGCCTAAAATGTTCAATGAGCAGTTCTTC.

This clonotype came up many times. This sequence joins TRBV5-1 and TRBJ2-7; a weak D match, TRBD2 (5 bases). The CDR3 extends over 14 amino acids. Trimming cost V 0 bases and J 1 base, with 8 bases left between them. CDR1 and CDR2 from the germline V gene are SGHRS and YFSETQ. CDR3 protein: CASSLGGRSYEQYF. In nucleotides, the CDR3 is TGCGCCAGCAGCTTGGGAGGGCGTTCCTACGAGCAGTACTTC.

This clonotype appeared many times. The chain couples TRBV25-1 to TRBJ2-1; 8 bases map to TRBD2. Germline loops: CDR1 MGHDK, CDR2 SYGVNS. The CDR3 is made up of 18 amino acids. CDR3 DNA: TGTCCACTCCCATATTGCGCGGGAGGTGGGTACAATGGGCATGAGCAGTTCTTC. Its translation is CPLPYCAGGGYNGHEQFF.